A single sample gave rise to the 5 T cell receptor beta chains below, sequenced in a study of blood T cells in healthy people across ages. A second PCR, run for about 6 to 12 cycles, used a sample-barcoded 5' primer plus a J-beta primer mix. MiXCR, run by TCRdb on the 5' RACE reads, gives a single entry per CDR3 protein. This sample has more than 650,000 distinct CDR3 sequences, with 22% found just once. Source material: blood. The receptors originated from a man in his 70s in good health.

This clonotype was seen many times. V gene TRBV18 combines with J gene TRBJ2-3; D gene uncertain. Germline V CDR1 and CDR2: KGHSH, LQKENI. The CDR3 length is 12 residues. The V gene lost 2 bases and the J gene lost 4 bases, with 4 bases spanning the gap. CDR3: CASSPSSDTQYF. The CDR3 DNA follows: TGTGCCAGCTCACCATCGTCAGATACGCAGTATTTT.

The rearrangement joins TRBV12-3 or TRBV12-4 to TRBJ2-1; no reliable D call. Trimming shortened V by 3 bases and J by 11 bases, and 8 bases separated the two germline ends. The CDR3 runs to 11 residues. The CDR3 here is CASSLLNQQFF. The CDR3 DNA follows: TGTGCCAGCAGTTTGCTAAATCAGCAGTTCTTC.

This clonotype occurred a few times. The CDR3 region has the DNA TGTGCCAGCAGCGTAGCTACGGCTAGCTGGCATGAGCAGTTCTTC. Translated, it gives CASSVATASWHEQFF. V is TRBV9 and J is TRBJ2-1; D might be TRBD2 (5 bases). The CDR3 spans 15 residues. The germline V gene has CDR1 SGDLS and CDR2 YYNGEE. V gave up 0 bases and J gave up 8 bases, with 15 bases separating them.

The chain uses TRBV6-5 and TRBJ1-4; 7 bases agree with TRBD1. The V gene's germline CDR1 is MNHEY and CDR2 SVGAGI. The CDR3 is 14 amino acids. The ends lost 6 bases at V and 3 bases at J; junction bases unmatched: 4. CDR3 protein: CASSQGVSNEKLFF. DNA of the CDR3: TGTGCCAGCAGCCAGGGGGTATCTAATGAAAAACTGTTTTTT.

CDR3 protein: CSASYRVGETQYF. In DNA form, the CDR3 reads TGCAGTGCTAGCTACAGGGTGGGGGAGACCCAGTACTTC. The chain joins TRBV20-1 to TRBJ2-5, with D perhaps TRBD1 (6 bases). The CDR3 covers 13 residues. Germline assignment: CDR1 DFQATT and CDR2 SNEGSKA (reference sequence). Trimming took 3 bases from V and 5 from J, leaving 13 bases between them.